This TCR beta chain was sequenced for a study of T cells in Graves' hyperthyroidism and ophthalmopathy. Study findings and constraints: Researchers found most expanded thyroid clonotypes above 0.001 in blood as well.

The CDR3 sequence is 14 residues long. V dropped 3 bases and J dropped 0 bases, with 12 bases sitting between them. Germline V gives CDR1 SQVTM, CDR2 ANQGSEA. Patients counted as stable if ophthalmopathy did not develop within 18 months. The patients, who ranged from 18 to 65 in age, presented with newly diagnosed hyperthyroidism lasting under 2 months. The diagnostic basis comprised clinical symptoms, serum thyroxine and TRAb, thyroid ultrasound and orbital computed tomography. From RNA transcripts, TCR beta CDR3 regions were amplified. First-round RT-PCR of the TCR CDR3 relied on the HTBI primer set. TCRdb itself ran the multiplex PCR reads through MiXCR, one entry per CDR3 protein. In the table there are about 560,000 distinct CDR3 sequences, roughly 50% of which are singletons. Turning to this clonotype: The antigen is unknown.

The sample taken for sequencing was peripheral blood or thyroid tissue (not recorded which). This rearrangement joins TRBV29-1 to TRBJ2-7; no definite D call. This TCR was sampled from a woman aged 18-29 years with Graves' hyperthyroidism. This chain's CDR3 is CSVDAALSSYEQYF. CDR3 nucleotides: TGCAGCGTTGACGCGGCCCTGAGCTCCTACGAGCAGTACTTC.